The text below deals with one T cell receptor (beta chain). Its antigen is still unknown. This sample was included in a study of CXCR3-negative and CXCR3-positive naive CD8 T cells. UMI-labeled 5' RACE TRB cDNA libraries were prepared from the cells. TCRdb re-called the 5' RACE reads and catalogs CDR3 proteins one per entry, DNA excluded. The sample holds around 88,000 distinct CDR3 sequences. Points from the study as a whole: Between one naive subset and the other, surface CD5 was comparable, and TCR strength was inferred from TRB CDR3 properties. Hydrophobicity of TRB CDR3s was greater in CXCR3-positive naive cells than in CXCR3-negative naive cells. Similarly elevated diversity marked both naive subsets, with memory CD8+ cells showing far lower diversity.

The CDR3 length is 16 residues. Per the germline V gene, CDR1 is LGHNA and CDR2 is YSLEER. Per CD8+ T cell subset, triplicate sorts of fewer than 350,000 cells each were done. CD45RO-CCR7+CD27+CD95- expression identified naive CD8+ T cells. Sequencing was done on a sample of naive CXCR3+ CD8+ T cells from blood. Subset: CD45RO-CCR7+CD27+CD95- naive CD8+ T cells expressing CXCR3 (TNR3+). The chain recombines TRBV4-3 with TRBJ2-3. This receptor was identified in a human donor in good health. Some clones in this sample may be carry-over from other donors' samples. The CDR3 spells CASSQGDGRSQDTQYF.